The 22 T cell receptor beta chains below all came from one sample that was sequenced in a study of blood T cell repertoires in COVID-19. This table comes from immunoSEQ multiplex PCR, and its TCRdb copy is limited to in-frame clones, with some not included. The table lists approximately 150,000 clones, under 90% of them singletons. The sample comprised peripheral blood. The receptors were sampled from a woman of 80 years or more with acute or convalescent COVID-19.

This clone was seen only a few times. This rearrangement joins TRBV19 to TRBJ2-7, with 9 bases identical to TRBD1. Germline CDR1 and CDR2: LNHDA and SQIVND (reference sequence). The CDR3 totals 15 residues. The junction had 12 bases not matched to a gene; V was cut back by 5 bases and J by 7 bases. The CDR3 DNA is TGTGCCAGTAGTGTGGGGACAGGGCCCCTGTGGGAGCAGTACTTC. This translates into CASSVGTGPLWEQYF.

This chain connects TRBV6-6 to TRBJ2-5; possibly TRBD2 for D (5 bases). V lost 3 bases to trimming and J lost 7 bases, with 12 bases between them. The CDR3 totals 13 residues. The V gene's germline CDR1 is MNHNY and CDR2 SVGAGI (reference sequence). CDR3 residues: CASSYRDFGTQYF. CDR3 nucleotides: TGTGCCAGCAGTTATCGGGATTTTGGGACCCAGTACTTC.

The rearrangement joins TRBV7-9 to TRBJ2-2; D possibly corresponds to TRBD1 (5 bases). The CDR3 is 15 amino acids. With 5 bases removed from V and 1 base from J, the gap between germline ends came to 11 bases. Germline values: CDR1 SEHNR, CDR2 FQNEAQ (reference sequence). The CDR3 DNA is TGTGCCAGCAGCCCACCGCAGGGGAACACCGGGGAGCTGTTTTTT. The encoded protein is CASSPPQGNTGELFF. Filled out from reference TRBV7-9 and TRBJ2-2, the complete variable domain reads DTGVSQNPRHKITKRGQNVTFRCDPISEHNRLYWYRQTLGQGPEFLTYFQNEAQLEKSRLLSDRFSAERPKGSFSTLEIQRTEQGDSAMYLCASSPPQGNTGELFFGEGSRLTVL.

This clone was seen a handful of times. V gene TRBV6-6 combines with J gene TRBJ1-2, with TRBD1 matching 7 bases. Germline CDR1 is MNHNY and CDR2 is SVGAGI (reference sequence). V gave up 8 bases and J gave up 6 bases; unmatched junction bases: 9. The CDR3 consists of 13 residues. DNA of the CDR3: TGTGCCAGCCTTGCAGGGGGTAATAATGGCTACACCTTC. It codes for CASLAGGNNGYTF.

This chain connects TRBV5-4 to TRBJ1-1, with unresolved D. V was cut by 4 bases and J by 8 bases, with 15 bases left in between. The V gene's germline CDR1 is SGHNT and CDR2 YYREEE (reference sequence). The CDR3 covers 13 residues. The CDR3 DNA reads as TGTGCCAGCAGCCCAAATGTTGTTTCAGAAGCTTTCTTT. The encoded protein is CASSPNVVSEAFF.

The V and J genes are TRBV30 and TRBJ2-3; TRBD1 agrees at 9 bases. Trimming took 3 bases from V and 4 from J; bases not matched to a gene: 11. The CDR3 extends over 16 amino acids. CDR1 and CDR2 (germline): GTSNPN, SVGIG (reference sequence). The CDR3 protein is CAWSPPWGQGADTQYF. The CDR3 nucleotides read TGTGCCTGGAGCCCTCCGTGGGGACAGGGAGCAGATACGCAGTATTTT.

This clone was observed once. The J gene is TRBJ1-2, the V gene TRBV6-5; 8 bases map to TRBD1. The CDR3 covers 13 residues. V dropped 6 bases and J dropped 6; count of bases not matched to a gene: 6. Germline assignment: CDR1 MNHEY and CDR2 SVGAGI. CDR3: CASRLQGVDGYTF. As DNA, the CDR3 is TGTGCCAGCAGATTACAGGGGGTCGATGGCTACACCTTC.

V is TRBV15 and J is TRBJ2-3; 8 bases align to TRBD1. This CDR3 is 15 amino acids long. Trimming removed 4 bases from V and 6 bases from J; junction bases left unmatched: 9. Looked up from germline, CDR1 is LNHNV and CDR2 is YYDKDF (reference sequence). The CDR3 is CATSILQGDADTQYF. The CDR3 DNA is TGTGCCACCAGCATACTACAGGGGGACGCGGATACGCAGTATTTT.

The CDR3 protein is CASSVGGQGRGYTF. The CDR3 DNA reads as TGTGCCAGCAGCGTAGGGGGACAGGGGAGAGGCTACACCTTC. The chain joins TRBV9 to TRBJ1-2, with TRBD1 identical over 10 bases. CDR1 is SGDLS and CDR2 is YYNGEE in the germline V gene. This CDR3 is 14 amino acids long. V lost 0 bases to trimming and J lost 8 bases; unmatched junction nucleotides: 4.

The V and J genes are TRBV5-4 and TRBJ1-2, with TRBD1 matching 9 bases. Germline CDR1 is SGHNT and CDR2 is YYREEE (reference sequence). With 2 bases clipped from V and 7 bases from J, the junction kept 9 bases outside the gene matches. The CDR3 consists of 15 residues. The CDR3 is CASSFSRDRVSGYTF. In DNA, the CDR3 is TGTGCCAGCAGCTTCAGTCGGGACAGGGTCTCTGGCTACACCTTC.

The chain couples TRBV11-3 to TRBJ2-3; 14 nucleotides line up with TRBD2. The CDR3 is 18 amino acids. The germline V gene encodes CDR1 SGHNT and CDR2 YENEEA. Trimming took 3 bases from V and 1 from J; bases not matched to a gene: 6. The CDR3, as DNA: TGTGCCAGCAGCTTGAGACTAGCGGGGGGGCTAGGCACAGATACGCAGTATTTT. Protein product: CASSLRLAGGLGTDTQYF.

The chain joins TRBV4-2 to TRBJ2-2, with TRBD1 matching over 7 bases. This CDR3 contains 15 residues. V dropped 4 bases and J dropped 7; count of bases not matched to a gene: 9. CDR1 and CDR2 from the germline V gene are LGHNA and YNFKEQ. DNA for the CDR3: TGTGCCAGCAGCCTCGGACAGGTCAGCGACGGGGAGCTGTTTTTT. Its protein is CASSLGQVSDGELFF.

This chain joins TRBV29-1 and TRBJ1-1; TRBD1 matches at 7 bases. The CDR3 extends over 13 amino acids. V dropped 3 bases and J dropped 5; count of bases not matched to a gene: 6. Looked up from germline, CDR1 is SQVTM and CDR2 is ANQGSEA. CDR3 DNA: TGCAGCGTTGACCGGGACAGCTGGACTGAAGCTTTCTTT. It translates to CSVDRDSWTEAFF.

J is TRBJ1-2 and V is TRBV12-3 or TRBV12-4; D ambiguous. The V end lost 3 bases, the J end lost 8 bases, and 13 bases lay between the germline ends. The CDR3 length is 13 residues. CDR3 protein: CASSFAPDRGYTF. The CDR3 DNA follows: TGTGCCAGCAGTTTCGCCCCAGATCGCGGCTACACCTTC.

The chain's CDR3 is CASSDYGGGYGYTF. CDR3 DNA sequence: TGTGCCAGCAGTGATTATGGGGGGGGATATGGCTACACCTTC. This chain connects TRBV6-1 to TRBJ1-2; D is possibly TRBD1 (5 bases). Germline CDR1 MNHNS, CDR2 SASEGT. V was pared by 3 bases and J by 5 bases, with 13 bases between. The CDR3 consists of 14 residues.

The rearrangement joins TRBV10-3 to TRBJ1-2, with a possible D match to TRBD1 (6 bases). Trimming pared 3 bases from V and 6 bases from J, leaving 11 bases between. CDR3 length: 13 residues. Germline CDR1 is ENHRY and CDR2 is SYGVKD. The CDR3 DNA sequence: TGTGCCATCAGTGAATACAGGGAAGATGGCTACACCTTC. Protein: CAISEYREDGYTF.

The chain recombines TRBV18 with TRBJ1-1; TRBD1 is a possible D gene (6 bases). This CDR3 is 14 amino acids long. Trimming took off 0 bases at V and 2 bases at J, with 7 bases between the two ends. Germline values: CDR1 KGHSH, CDR2 LQKENI. The CDR3 DNA reads as TGTGCCAGCTCACCACCCAGGGGTAACACTGAAGCTTTCTTT. Protein product: CASSPPRGNTEAFF.

V usage is TRBV11-1 and J usage is TRBJ1-6, with unresolved D. With 6 bases removed from V and 7 bases from J, the gap between germline ends came to 16 bases. The CDR3 runs to 15 residues. Germline-derived CDR1 and CDR2 are SGHAT and FQDESV (reference sequence). CDR3 nucleotide sequence: TGTGCCAGCAGGTCATTGATGGAGGGCAATTCACCCCTCCACTTT. Its protein is CASRSLMEGNSPLHF.

The rearrangement uses TRBV28 and TRBJ1-2; D is possibly TRBD1 (6 bases). V was pared by 9 bases and J by 4 bases, with 12 bases between. The V gene's germline CDR1 is MDHEN and CDR2 SYDVKM. The CDR3 has 12 residues. The CDR3 DNA follows: TGTGCCAGTCGTCAGGGGACCTATGGCTACACCTTC. Translated, it gives CASRQGTYGYTF.

V usage is TRBV12-3 or TRBV12-4 and J usage is TRBJ1-2; a possible D gene is TRBD1 (5 bases). This CDR3 contains 13 residues. Trimming removed 5 bases at V and 1 base at J, with 8 bases between. The CDR3 sequence: CASSPDSNYGYTF. CDR3 bases: TGTGCCAGCAGTCCCGACAGTAACTATGGCTACACCTTC.

The chain couples TRBV5-1 to TRBJ2-5, with unresolved D. V lost 4 bases and J lost 3, with 10 bases in between. The CDR3 consists of 13 residues. CDR1 and CDR2 (germline): SGHRS, YFSETQ. CDR3 in DNA: TGCGCCAGCAGCGCCCCCCCGGAAGAGACCCAGTACTTC. This gives the protein CASSAPPEETQYF.

The V call is TRBV6-2 or TRBV6-3, the J call TRBJ2-7, with 13 bases that match TRBD2. The CDR3 is 15 amino acids. The germline CDR1 and CDR2 sequences are MNHEY and SVGEGT. V dropped 4 bases and J dropped 4; count of bases not matched to a gene: 4. DNA of the CDR3: TGTGCCAGCAGTTCAGGACTAGCGGGAGTATACGAGCAGTACTTC. This encodes CASSSGLAGVYEQYF.